Listed below are T cell receptor beta chains from one sample, sequenced in a study of T cell clones after liver transplantation. This table comes from immunoSEQ multiplex PCR, and its TCRdb copy is limited to in-frame clones, with some not included. The sample includes some 80,000 clones, under 90% of them seen just once. The source material was CD4+ T cells from blood, sampled 48 months after liver transplant. These receptor sequences come from a human patient who received a liver transplant. The graft donor may be the source of some T cells. The CDR3 runs from the conserved cysteine through the conserved F or W. The order of the fields is J gene, V gene, D gene, clone size, CDR3 DNA, CDR3 protein. D genes are given only for firm matches. Some rows have no size entry. The others give once, few or many, or a class for an expanded clone.

TRBJ2-3 | TRBV7-9 | NA | NA | TGTGCCAGCAGCTTAGGGGCGGACACAGATACGCAGTATTTT | CASSLGADTDTQYF
TRBJ2-5 | TRBV6-5 | TRBD1 | NA | TGTGCCAGCATTCGGGACAGGGGGCAAGAGACCCAGTACTTC | CASIRDRGQETQYF
TRBJ1-1 | TRBV19 | NA | NA | TGTGCCAGTAGTATCTCAGGGGTCGGAGCTTTCTTT | CASSISGVGAFF
TRBJ2-5 | TRBV15 | TRBD1 | NA | TGTGCCACCAGCAGAGATCCAGGGGGTCAAGAGACCCAGTACTTC | CATSRDPGGQETQYF
TRBJ1-1 | TRBV7-9 | NA | NA | TGTGCCAGCAGCTTAGGGGCGGCGAACACTGAAGCTTTCTTT | CASSLGAANTEAFF
TRBJ2-2 | TRBV7-2 | NA | NA | TGTGCCAGCAGCTTAGCTGGGGGTCGGTTAATCACCGGGGAGCTGTTTTTT | CASSLAGGRLITGELFF
TRBJ1-4 | TRBV7-9 | NA | NA | TGTGCCAGCAGCTTACCAGATAATGAAAAACTGTTTTTT | CASSLPDNEKLFF
TRBJ2-1 | TRBV4-3 | NA | NA | TGCGCCAGCAGCCAAGATCACGGGCGAGATGAGCAGTTCTTC | CASSQDHGRDEQFF
TRBJ2-6 | TRBV7-2 | NA | NA | TGTGCCAGCAGCTTACGTCGGCAGTCCTCTGGGGCCAACGTCCTGACTTTC | CASSLRRQSSGANVLTF
TRBJ2-3 | TRBV28 | TRBD2 | NA | TGTGCCAGCAGTTCTATAGCGGGACGCACAGATACGCAGTATTTT | CASSSIAGRTDTQYF
TRBJ1-5 | TRBV28 | NA | NA | TGTGCCAGCAGTTTCTCAGGAAAGCAAAGCAATCAGCCCCAGCATTTT | CASSFSGKQSNQPQHF
TRBJ1-5 | TRBV28 | TRBD1 | NA | TGTGCCAGCAGTCCTACTGCCGGGGACAGTCGCAATCAGCCCCAGCATTTT | CASSPTAGDSRNQPQHF
TRBJ2-7 | TRBV11-1 | NA | once | TGTGCCAGCAGCTTTGGTGGGAACCGGGACCCTACCTACGAGCAGTACTTC | CASSFGGNRDPTYEQYF
TRBJ2-3 | TRBV4-1 | TRBD1 | NA | TGCGCCAGCAGCCAACGAAGACAGGGGGGTATAGATACGCAGTATTTT | CASSQRRQGGIDTQYF
TRBJ1-6 | TRBV29-1 | NA | NA | TGCAGCGGGGGGGAAGTTAATTCACCCCTCCACTTT | CSGGEVNSPLHF
TRBJ1-1 | TRBV7-9 | NA | NA | TGTGCCAGCAGTTACCGCCCAGGACGGGACACTGAAGCTTTCTTT | CASSYRPGRDTEAFF
TRBJ2-5 | TRBV7-9 | NA | NA | TGTGCCAGCAGCTACCATCGAGAGACCCAGTACTTC | CASSYHRETQYF
TRBJ1-2 | TRBV19 | NA | NA | TGTGCCAGTAGTCGGACTTACTATGGCTACACCTTC | CASSRTYYGYTF
TRBJ1-1 | TRBV2 | NA | once | TGTGCCAGCAGGCTTTACCCGAACACTGAAGCTTTCTTT | CASRLYPNTEAFF
TRBJ2-5 | TRBV5-4 | NA | NA | TGTGCCAGCAGCCGGGGGGACAGGCCCGAAGAGACCCAGTACTTC | CASSRGDRPEETQYF
TRBJ1-1 | TRBV19 | NA | NA | TGTGCCAGTAGTATAGGAGCGGGAGGCACTGAAGCTTTCTTT | CASSIGAGGTEAFF
TRBJ2-7 | TRBV6-5 | NA | NA | TGTGCCAGCAGTGTCACGGGGGAGCAGTACTTC | CASSVTGEQYF
TRBJ2-3 | TRBV11-2 | NA | NA | TGTGCCAGCAGCTTGGTTGGGGCTAGCACAGATACGCAGTATTTT | CASSLVGASTDTQYF
TRBJ2-7 | TRBV29-1 | TRBD1 | NA | TGCAGCGTTGGAGGGGACAGGGGCTACGAGCAGTACTTC | CSVGGDRGYEQYF
TRBJ1-5 | TRBV9 | NA | NA | TGTGCCAGCAGCGTAGCAACAGAAGGTCAGCCCCAGCATTTT | CASSVATEGQPQHF
TRBJ2-5 | TRBV27 | NA | NA | TGTGCCAGCAGTTCCACGGGGGAGACCCAGTACTTC | CASSSTGETQYF
TRBJ2-7 | TRBV6-5 | NA | NA | TGTGCCAGCAGTTACTTTGGGGGAAACGAGCAGTACTTC | CASSYFGGNEQYF
TRBJ1-3 | TRBV6-6 | NA | once | TGTGCCAGCAAGCCGGGTACGGGGAACTCTGGAAACACCATATATTTT | CASKPGTGNSGNTIYF
TRBJ2-1 | TRBV7-6 | TRBD2 | NA | TGTGCCAGCAGCCGCACTAGCGGGGAGGACAATGAGCAGTTCTTC | CASSRTSGEDNEQFF
TRBJ2-6 | TRBV5-5 | NA | NA | TGTGCCAGCAGATCACTGGGCAGCCCGGCTAACGTCCTGACTTTC | CASRSLGSPANVLTF
TRBJ2-7 | TRBV5-1 | TRBD1 | NA | TGCGCCAGCCAGAATACAGGGGGCAGCTCCTACGAGCAGTACTTC | CASQNTGGSSYEQYF
TRBJ2-4 | TRBV5-5 | TRBD1 | NA | TGTGCCAGCAGCTCAACCGGGACAGGGAAAAACATTCAGTACTTC | CASSSTGTGKNIQYF
TRBJ2-1 | TRBV4-3 | TRBD2 | NA | TGCGCCAGCAGCCAAGAGTTGGACAGCGGACTAGCGGGAGGGAAGGATGAGCAGTTCTTC | CASSQELDSGLAGGKDEQFF
TRBJ1-2 | TRBV7-9 | NA | NA | TGTGCCAGCAGCTTAGACAGGGTTGGGTACACCTTC | CASSLDRVGYTF
TRBJ2-1 | TRBV6-1 | TRBD2 | NA | TGTGCCAGCAGGCCGGGACTAGCGAGTCGCGAGCAGTTCTTC | CASRPGLASREQFF
TRBJ1-3 | TRBV5-1 | NA | NA | TGCGCCAGCAGCTTTTTCTCGGGGTACTCTGGAAACACCATATATTTT | CASSFFSGYSGNTIYF
TRBJ2-3 | TRBV5-5 | TRBD2 | NA | TGTGCCAGCAGCTTTAGCGGGGGGGCAGGTGATACGCAGTATTTT | CASSFSGGAGDTQYF
TRBJ1-3 | TRBV30 | NA | NA | TGTGCCTGGGCCCGGAGGGGAACTGGAAACACCATATATTTT | CAWARRGTGNTIYF
TRBJ2-5 | TRBV5-1 | TRBD2 | NA | TGCGCCAGCAGCCTCCGATTGGAGGGACTAGCAGAGACCCAGTACTTC | CASSLRLEGLAETQYF
TRBJ2-5 | TRBV7-2 | TRBD1 | NA | TGTGCCAGCAGCTTAGCGGGACAGCCTCAAGAGACCCAGTACTTC | CASSLAGQPQETQYF
TRBJ1-2 | TRBV5-5 | NA | NA | TGTGCCAGCAGCTCACAGGGTTGGGTGGGCTACACCTTC | CASSSQGWVGYTF